One and the same sample provided the 25 T cell receptor beta chains below, sequenced in a study of cytomegalovirus exposure and HLA in healthy donors. PCR employed 60 Vbeta and 13 Jbeta primers. Libraries were prepared by immunoSEQ multiplex PCR; TCRdb keeps only in-frame clonotypes and omits some of them. The data show some 160,000 clones, with over 65% seen just once and under 4% held by the top ten. Sample: PBMCs. The receptors come from a woman between 40 and 55 years old in good health and CMV-seronegative.

This chain links TRBV10-1 with TRBJ2-2; D is undetermined. Germline-derived CDR1 and CDR2 are WNHNN and SYGVQD (reference sequence). CDR3 length equals 13 residues. V shed 5 bases and J shed 1 base, with 5 bases lying between them. CDR3 in DNA: TGCGCCAGCAGTTCAGAGAACACCGGGGAGCTGTTTTTT. It codes for CASSSENTGELFF.

This clone was seen a handful of times. The V and J genes are TRBV7-9 and TRBJ1-1; maybe TRBD1 (5 bases). Trimming removed 0 bases at V and 7 bases at J, with 9 bases between. The CDR3 length is 13 residues. From germline, CDR1 is SEHNR and CDR2 FQNEAQ (reference sequence). CDR3 region: CASSLAGTYEAFF. CDR3 in DNA: TGTGCCAGCAGCTTAGCCGGGACTTATGAAGCTTTCTTT.

The chain carries TRBV6-6 and TRBJ2-5, with D maybe TRBD2 (6 bases). The germline V and J ends were trimmed by 7 bases and 7 bases, with 16 bases remaining between them. The CDR3 loop spans 13 amino acids. Germline assignment: CDR1 MNHNY and CDR2 SVGAGI (reference sequence). The CDR3 DNA follows: TGTGCCAGCACCCCCCTCGGGGGACGGACCCAGTACTTC. Its translation: CASTPLGGRTQYF.

The genes are TRBV14 and TRBJ2-2, with TRBD1 matching over 8 bases. The CDR3 covers 16 residues. Trimming took 1 base from V and 1 from J; bases not matched to a gene: 2. CDR1 is SGHDN and CDR2 is FVKESK in the germline V gene. The CDR3 DNA is TGTGCCAGCAGCCAAGGCGGGACAGGGAACACCGGGGAGCTGTTTTTT. As protein: CASSQGGTGNTGELFF.

This clone was observed a single time. V and J are TRBV7-9 and TRBJ1-1; no firm D call. The V end was cut by 8 bases, the J end by 2 bases, with 18 bases between. CDR3 length: 15 amino acids. Germline CDR1 SEHNR, CDR2 FQNEAQ (reference sequence). For the CDR3, the DNA is TGTGCCAGCTCAAGAGGAGCCTTGGGTAACACTGAAGCTTTCTTT. Translation gives CASSRGALGNTEAFF. The whole variable domain, filled in from reference TRBV7-9 and TRBJ1-1, reads DTGVSQNPRHKITKRGQNVTFRCDPISEHNRLYWYRQTLGQGPEFLTYFQNEAQLEKSRLLSDRFSAERPKGSFSTLEIQRTEQGDSAMYLCASSRGALGNTEAFFGQGTRLTVV.

The CDR3 DNA reads TGTGCCAGCCTAGCTAACTATGGCTACACCTTC. As protein: CASLANYGYTF. The V gene is TRBV2, the J gene TRBJ1-2; no firm D call. CDR1 and CDR2 (germline): SNHLY, FYNNEI. CDR3 length equals 11 residues. Between the trimmed V and J ends, which lost 8 bases and 0 bases, there was a span of 4 bases.

The chain couples TRBV5-1 to TRBJ2-1; 7 bases are a match to TRBD2. This CDR3 has 17 amino acids. Per the germline V gene, CDR1 is SGHRS and CDR2 is YFSETQ. Trimming took 0 bases from V and 0 from J; bases not matched to a gene: 6. The CDR3 bases are TGCGCCAGCAGCTTGGCGGCTAGCGGAGGCTCCTACAATGAGCAGTTCTTC. Residues: CASSLAASGGSYNEQFF.

The rearrangement joins TRBV11-2 to TRBJ1-4; 10 bases agree with TRBD1. Germline CDR1 SGHAT, CDR2 FQNNGV. There are 14 residues in the CDR3. V was pared by 5 bases and J by 8 bases, with 5 bases of the junction left unmatched. CDR3 loop: CASSATGGFEKLFF. CDR3 nucleotide sequence: TGTGCCAGCAGCGCGACAGGGGGCTTCGAAAAACTGTTTTTT.

This chain joins TRBV2 and TRBJ1-1; 8 nucleotides line up with TRBD1. Germline V gene data show CDR1 as SNHLY and CDR2 as FYNNEI. The ends lost 6 bases at V and 1 base at J; junction bases unmatched: 4. This CDR3 has 14 amino acids. The CDR3 DNA is TGTGCCAGCAGCTCACAGGGGGGGAACACTGAAGCTTTCTTT. It specifies CASSSQGGNTEAFF.

This clone turned up a few times. The chain carries TRBV5-4 and TRBJ2-2, with D hard to call. Per germline, CDR1 SGHNT and CDR2 YYREEE (reference sequence). V dropped 3 bases and J dropped 2 bases, with 8 bases sitting between them. The CDR3 runs to 14 residues. The DNA for the CDR3 is TGTGCCAGCAGCTCAAGGAGAAACACCGGGGAGCTGTTTTTT. Amino acid sequence: CASSSRRNTGELFF.

The V call is TRBV7-8, the J call TRBJ2-7; D might be TRBD2 (5 bases). Germline V CDR1 and CDR2: SGHVS, FQNEAQ. CDR3 size: 15 residues. V lost 5 bases and J 4 bases, leaving 18 bases between the germline ends. This CDR3 reads CASSRREHSLYEQYF. CDR3 nucleotides: TGTGCCAGCAGCCGCCGGGAACACTCTTTATACGAGCAGTACTTC.

The chain links TRBV15 to TRBJ2-3; the match to TRBD2 covers 11 bases. Germline V lookup: CDR1 LNHNV, CDR2 YYDKDF (reference sequence). The CDR3 contains 17 residues. Trimming cost V 0 bases and J 2 bases; bases outside gene matches: 4. CDR3 loop: CATSRDILAGDTDTQYF. CDR3 coding DNA: TGTGCCACCAGCAGAGATATACTAGCGGGAGACACAGATACGCAGTATTTT.

The chain links TRBV2 to TRBJ2-4, with a possible D match to TRBD1 (6 bases). The CDR3 length is 15 residues. The V end lost 6 bases, the J end lost 4 bases, and 16 bases lay between the germline ends. Germline loops: CDR1 SNHLY, CDR2 FYNNEI. CDR3 in amino acids: CASSPITGTKNIQYF. The CDR3 bases are TGTGCCAGCAGCCCCATAACCGGGACAAAAAACATTCAGTACTTC.

The chain employs TRBV7-9 and TRBJ2-5; D gene uncertain. Germline CDR1 is SEHNR and CDR2 is FQNEAQ (reference sequence). This CDR3 has 15 amino acids. V gave up 1 base and J gave up 2 bases, with 11 bases separating them. The CDR3 DNA is TGTGCCAGCAGCTTAGGCAATGGCAGACAAGAGACCCAGTACTTC. It yields the protein CASSLGNGRQETQYF.

The rearrangement links TRBV15 to TRBJ2-7; D is perhaps TRBD1 (6 bases). CDR1 and CDR2 (germline): LNHNV, YYDKDF (reference sequence). CDR3 size: 14 residues. The V end was cut by 4 bases, the J end by 2 bases, with 12 bases between. The CDR3: CATSTNREPYEQYF. The CDR3 DNA sequence: TGTGCCACCAGCACAAACAGGGAGCCCTACGAGCAGTACTTC.

A word on this clone: The same CDR3 also results from other DNA sequences found in this sample. The chain has TRBV5-1 and TRBJ2-5; TRBD2 agrees at 8 bases. CDR3 length equals 13 residues. Germline values: CDR1 SGHRS, CDR2 YFSETQ. Trimming took 4 bases from V and 5 from J; bases not matched to a gene: 4. Here the CDR3 DNA reads TGCGCCAGCAGCCGGGGGGGGCGGGAGACCCAGTACTTC. Its protein product is CASSRGGRETQYF. Combining the CDR3 with reference TRBV5-1 and TRBJ2-5 gives the whole variable domain KAGVTQTPRYLIKTRGQQVTLSCSPISGHRSVSWYQQTPGQGLQFLFEYFSETQRNKGNFPGRFSGRQFSNSRSEMNVSTLELGDSALYLCASSRGGRETQYFGPGTRLLVL.

This sequence joins TRBV5-1 and TRBJ2-5; 9 nucleotides match TRBD2. The CDR3 length is 17 residues. V gave up 2 bases and J gave up 5 bases; unmatched junction bases: 13. Germline lookup yields CDR1 SGHRS and CDR2 YFSETQ. This CDR3 reads CASSLLLAGERRETQYF. In DNA form, the CDR3 reads TGCGCCAGCAGCTTACTCTTAGCGGGGGAGAGGCGGGAGACCCAGTACTTC.

The chain recombines TRBV19 with TRBJ2-1; 9 positions match TRBD2. V dropped 7 bases and J dropped 3; count of bases not matched to a gene: 7. Germline lookup yields CDR1 LNHDA and CDR2 SQIVND (reference sequence). The CDR3 spans 15 residues. The CDR3 DNA reads as TGTGCCAGTAAAGCGGGGGGACTGGACTACAATGAGCAGTTCTTC. It is translated as CASKAGGLDYNEQFF.

The gene calls are TRBV5-4 and TRBJ2-3, with a weak D call TRBD1 (6 bases). V gave up 3 bases and J gave up 10 bases, with 24 bases separating them. From germline, CDR1 is SGHNT and CDR2 YYREEE (reference sequence). The CDR3 length is 16 residues. CDR3 bases: TGTGCCAGCAGCTCCGGAAGGCCAGGGGTCGGGGTGGCGCAGTATTTT. As protein: CASSSGRPGVGVAQYF.

Comment on this clone: One junction end disagrees with the germline gene, perhaps due to a read error. The chain is built from TRBV7-9 and TRBJ1-4, with 9 bases aligning to TRBD1. Germline V gives CDR1 SEHNR, CDR2 FQNEAQ (reference sequence). This CDR3 contains 17 residues. CDR3 DNA sequence: TGTTCCAGCAGCTCCGGGACAGGGCGGTTTGGTAATGAAAAACTGTTTTTT. It encodes CSSSSGTGRFGNEKLFF.

This clone came up once. The V call is TRBV5-1, the J call TRBJ2-7; the match to TRBD1 covers 7 bases. J was trimmed by 5 bases and V by 5 bases; bases with no gene match: 10. Germline CDR1 SGHRS, CDR2 YFSETQ. The CDR3 spans 14 residues. The CDR3 protein is CASRRAPGQNEQYF. For the CDR3, the DNA is TGCGCCAGCAGGCGGGCGCCGGGACAGAACGAGCAGTACTTC.

The gene calls are TRBV6-5 and TRBJ2-7, with 9 bases lining up with TRBD2. The V gene's germline CDR1 is MNHEY and CDR2 SVGAGI. This CDR3 is 15 amino acids long. J gave up 3 bases and V 6 bases, and 9 bases lay outside the gene matches. CDR3: CASRPTRTSVYEQYF. CDR3 coding DNA: TGTGCCAGCAGGCCTACCCGGACTAGCGTCTACGAGCAGTACTTC.

The J gene is TRBJ1-5, the V gene TRBV7-9, with D maybe TRBD1 (6 bases). V lost 6 bases and J lost 15, with 18 bases in between. The CDR3 is 12 residues long. Germline values: CDR1 SEHNR, CDR2 FQNEAQ (reference sequence). CDR3 bases: TGTGCCAGCAGACCTTACGAGGACAGAGGGCATTTT. Translating it yields CASRPYEDRGHF.

In this sample, this clone turned up once. The gene calls are TRBV7-3 and TRBJ2-3, with 12 positions matching TRBD2. J lost 6 bases, V lost 5 bases, and 6 bases had no gene match. The CDR3 sequence is 15 residues long. The V gene's germline CDR1 is SGHTA and CDR2 FQGTGA. CDR3 DNA: TGTGCCAGCAGCCCGACTAGCGGGGGCGGGGATACGCAGTATTTT. It specifies CASSPTSGGGDTQYF.

This clone turned up a few times. The chain uses TRBV5-1 and TRBJ1-6, with a tentative D call TRBD1 (6 bases). The CDR3 is made up of 13 amino acids. Trimming pared 4 bases from V and 7 bases from J, leaving 9 bases between. Germline loops: CDR1 SGHRS, CDR2 YFSETQ. The DNA of the CDR3 is TGCGCCAGCAGCCTGGGGGCCAATTCACCCCTCCACTTT. It codes for CASSLGANSPLHF. The full variable domain, rest sourced from reference TRBV5-1 and TRBJ1-6, is KAGVTQTPRYLIKTRGQQVTLSCSPISGHRSVSWYQQTPGQGLQFLFEYFSETQRNKGNFPGRFSGRQFSNSRSEMNVSTLELGDSALYLCASSLGANSPLHFGNGTRLTVT.